This T cell receptor (beta chain) was identified during a study of cytomegalovirus exposure and HLA in healthy donors. Study-level findings and limits: Cytomegalovirus-associated status was assigned to about 170 TCR beta chains. Donors belonging to an Asian-associated ancestry cluster reportedly showed fewer N-insertions in productive TCRs than the roughly 700-donor mean, according to what a later analysis found.

Concerning this clone itself: Its antigen is unidentified.

CDR1 is SGDLS, CDR2 YYNGEE, per germline. This CDR3 region has 13 residues. The germline V and J ends were trimmed by 3 bases and 10 bases, with 16 bases remaining between them. PCR involved 60 Vbeta and 13 Jbeta primers. Only in-frame clones appear in the TCRdb table, and some are missing; sequencing was by immunoSEQ multiplex PCR. The repertoire holds about 76,000 clones, with over 65% as singletons. This chain connects TRBV9 to TRBJ1-2; no firm D call. The clonotype was recovered from a woman between 35 and 50 years old in good health and CMV-seropositive. Sequencing used PBMCs. The DNA for the CDR3 is TGTGCCAGCAGCGCCTCACTGGGAGGGAACTACACCTTC. This gives the protein CASSASLGGNYTF. Together with reference TRBV9 and TRBJ1-2, the CDR3 gives the full variable domain: DSGVTQTPKHLITATGQRVTLRCSPRSGDLSVYWYQQSLDQGLQFLIQYYNGEERAKGNILERFSAQQFPDLHSELNLSSLELGDSALYFCASSASLGGNYTFGSGTRLTVV.